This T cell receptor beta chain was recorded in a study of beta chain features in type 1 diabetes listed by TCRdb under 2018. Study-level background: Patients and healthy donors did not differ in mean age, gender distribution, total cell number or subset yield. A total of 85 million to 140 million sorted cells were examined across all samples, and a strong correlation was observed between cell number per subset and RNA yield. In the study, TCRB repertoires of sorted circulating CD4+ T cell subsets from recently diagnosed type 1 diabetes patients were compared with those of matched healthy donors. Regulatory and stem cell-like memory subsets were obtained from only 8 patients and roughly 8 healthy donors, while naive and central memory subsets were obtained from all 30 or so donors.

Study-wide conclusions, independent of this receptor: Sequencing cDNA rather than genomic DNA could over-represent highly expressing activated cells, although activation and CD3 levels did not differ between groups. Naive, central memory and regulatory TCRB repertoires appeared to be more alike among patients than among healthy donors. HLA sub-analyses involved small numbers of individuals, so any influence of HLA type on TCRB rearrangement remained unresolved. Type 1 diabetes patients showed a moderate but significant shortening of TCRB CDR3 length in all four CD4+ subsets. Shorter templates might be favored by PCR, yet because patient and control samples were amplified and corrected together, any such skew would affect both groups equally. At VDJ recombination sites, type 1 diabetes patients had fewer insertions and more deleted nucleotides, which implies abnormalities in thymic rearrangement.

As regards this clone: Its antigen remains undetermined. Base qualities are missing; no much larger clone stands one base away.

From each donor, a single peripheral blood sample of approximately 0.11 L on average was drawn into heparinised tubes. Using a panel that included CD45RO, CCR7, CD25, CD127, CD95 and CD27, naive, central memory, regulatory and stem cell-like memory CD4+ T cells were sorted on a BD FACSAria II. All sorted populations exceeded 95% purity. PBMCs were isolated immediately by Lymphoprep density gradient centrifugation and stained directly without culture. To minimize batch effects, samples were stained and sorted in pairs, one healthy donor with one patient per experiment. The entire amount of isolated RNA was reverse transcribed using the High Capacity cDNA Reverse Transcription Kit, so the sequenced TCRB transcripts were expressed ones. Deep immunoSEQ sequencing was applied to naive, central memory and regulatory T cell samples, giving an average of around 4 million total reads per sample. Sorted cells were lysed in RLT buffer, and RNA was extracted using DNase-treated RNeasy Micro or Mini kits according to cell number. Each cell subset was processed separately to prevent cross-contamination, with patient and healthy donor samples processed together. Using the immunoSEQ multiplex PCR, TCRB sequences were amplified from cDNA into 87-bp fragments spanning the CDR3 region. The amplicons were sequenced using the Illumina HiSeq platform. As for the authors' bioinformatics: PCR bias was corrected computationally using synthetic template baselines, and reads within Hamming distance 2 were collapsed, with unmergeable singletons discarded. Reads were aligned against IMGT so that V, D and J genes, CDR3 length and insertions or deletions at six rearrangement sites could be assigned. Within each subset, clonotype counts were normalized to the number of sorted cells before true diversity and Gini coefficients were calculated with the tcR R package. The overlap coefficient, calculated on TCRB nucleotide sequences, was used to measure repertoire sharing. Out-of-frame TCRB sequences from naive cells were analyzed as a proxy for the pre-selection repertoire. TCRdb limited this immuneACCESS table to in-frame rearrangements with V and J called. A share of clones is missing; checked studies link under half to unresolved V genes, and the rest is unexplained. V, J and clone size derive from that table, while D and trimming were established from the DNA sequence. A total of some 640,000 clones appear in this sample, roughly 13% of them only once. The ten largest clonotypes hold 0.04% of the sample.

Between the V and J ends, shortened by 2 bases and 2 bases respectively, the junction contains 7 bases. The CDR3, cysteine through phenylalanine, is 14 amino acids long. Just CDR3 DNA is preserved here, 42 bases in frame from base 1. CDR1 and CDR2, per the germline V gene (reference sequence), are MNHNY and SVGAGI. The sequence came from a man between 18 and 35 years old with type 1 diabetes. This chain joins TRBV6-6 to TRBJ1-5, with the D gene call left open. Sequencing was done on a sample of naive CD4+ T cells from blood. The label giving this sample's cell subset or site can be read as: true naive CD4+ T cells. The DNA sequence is TGTGCCAGCAGTTACAGGAGGGGCAATCAGCCCCAGCATTTT. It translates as CASSYRRGNQPQHF.